The subject of this entry is one TCR beta chain. Its antigen is not known. This record belongs to a study of post-analysis software for immune sequencing data. Tagging with unique molecular identifiers was a feature of the TCR beta cDNA libraries. Each CDR3 protein is one row after TCRdb ran MiXCR on the PCR reads. Of roughly 870,000 distinct CDR3 sequences in the sample, 53% are singletons; the top ten hold approximately 4.4%. Points from the study as a whole: Significantly lower normalized Chao1 diversity was found in patients with multiple sclerosis relative to controls.

The sequence derives from a girl aged 10 to 17 with multiple sclerosis. The sequencing input was blood.

This CDR3 is CSAPLPGTANTEAFF. As DNA, the CDR3 is TGCAGTGCTCCCCTTCCCGGGACAGCGAACACTGAAGCTTTCTTT. This rearrangement joins TRBV20-1 to TRBJ1-1, with TRBD1 matching 7 bases. Germline values: CDR1 DFQATT, CDR2 SNEGSKA (reference sequence). The length of the CDR3 is 15 residues. J lost 1 base, V lost 5 bases, and 10 bases had no gene match.